This T cell receptor (beta chain) was profiled in a study of glioma-infiltrating T cells. Study-level points and caveats: Non-neoplastic patients had below-expected tissue-blood divergence, while all gliomas exceeded expectation.

There are many counts of this clonotype. The antigen is undetermined. Looked up from germline, CDR1 is MNHNY and CDR2 is SVGAGI (reference sequence). This CDR3 has 15 amino acids. The V end was cut by 0 bases, the J end by 0 bases, with 6 bases between. Amplification of TCR alpha and beta CDR3 regions from RNA used iRepertoire nested multiplex PCR. Via MiXCR, TCRdb re-called the multiplex PCR reads, giving one row per CDR3 protein. The table includes 100,000 to 150,000 distinct CDR3 sequences, approximately 25% detected once. The sample taken for sequencing was glioma tissue, nonneoplastic brain tissue, or PBMCs (not recorded which). This TCR was sampled from a human donor with low-grade glioma or glioblastoma, undergoing nonglioma brain surgery, or in good health (not recorded which). V and J are TRBV6-6 and TRBJ1-5; D gene uncertain. As DNA, the CDR3 is TGTGCCAGCAGTTACTCGGCATATAGCAATCAGCCCCAGCATTTT. It yields the protein CASSYSAYSNQPQHF.